Sequencing of this TCR beta chain was carried out in a study of T cell responses to AZD1222 COVID-19 vaccine. The length of the CDR3 is 15 residues. Trimming pared 5 bases from V and 7 bases from J, leaving 18 bases between. Germline-derived CDR1 and CDR2 are MNHEY and SVGEGT. To note about this clone: Its antigen is currently unknown.

Findings of the study overall: Sampled repertoires all dated from after the peak T cell response. Donors were largely white British and mainly female; clonal diversity was possibly underestimated. Regions 160-218 and 743-854 held dominance among vaccine-associated CD4 TCRs, which spanned spike. After two AZD1222 doses, spike-specific TCR breadth and depth rose versus day 0.

Method: immunoSEQ multiplex PCR; TCRdb's copy keeps in-frame clones and lacks some. There are 60,000 to 85,000 clones in the sample; about three quarters occur only once, and roughly 28% lies in the top ten. The sequence was obtained from an adult who received the MenACWY meningococcal vaccine as a control. J is TRBJ2-1 and V is TRBV6-2 or TRBV6-3; D may be TRBD1 (5 bases). The material was peripheral blood, obtained 28 days after the second dose of the MenACWY control vaccine. The CDR3 DNA reads TGTGCCAGCAGTCCCCTCAGGGTGGGTGCGAATGAGCAGTTCTTC. Translated: CASSPLRVGANEQFF.